These 23 T cell receptor beta chains share one sample of origin, sequenced in a study of CD8 T cell repertoires and HIV-1 epitope variants. These receptors have no known antigen. The assay was immunoSEQ multiplex PCR, and TCRdb's table has in-frame clones only and misses some. The sample lists under 6,000 clones; around 66% were seen once. The sequenced sample consisted of cultured CD8+ T cells derived from PBMCs. These TCRs come from a male donor with HIV.

By share of the sample, this clone is medium-sized (0.01 to 0.1%). The rearrangement uses TRBV7-9 and TRBJ2-2; D not certain. Trimming cost V 5 bases and J 7 bases, with 8 bases left between them. Germline V gives CDR1 SEHNR, CDR2 FQNEAQ (reference sequence). This CDR3 region has 12 residues. CDR3: CASSLQDGELFF. The CDR3 coding sequence is TGTGCCAGCAGCCTTCAGGACGGGGAGCTGTTTTTT.

This chain connects TRBV28 to TRBJ1-4; possible D gene TRBD1, 6 bases. The CDR3 length is 17 residues. Between the trimmed V and J ends, which lost 1 base and 3 bases, there was a span of 15 bases. Germline values: CDR1 MDHEN, CDR2 SYDVKM. In nucleotides, the CDR3 is TGTGCCAGCAGTTTATATCTGGGGGCAGTAGCTAATGAAAAACTGTTTTTT. Its protein product is CASSLYLGAVANEKLFF.

This clone was counted a few times. The chain has TRBV6-6 and TRBJ1-5; 7 bases fit TRBD1. CDR1 is MNHNY, CDR2 SVGAGI, per germline (reference sequence). This CDR3 is built from 15 residues. V trimming: 0 bases; J trimming: 8 bases; junction bases outside the gene matches: 7. The CDR3 DNA sequence: TGTGCCAGCAGTTACTCGCGACAGGGTAATGAGCCCCAGCATTTT. Translating it yields CASSYSRQGNEPQHF.

V usage is TRBV11-1 and J usage is TRBJ2-7, with D maybe TRBD1 (6 bases). V lost 2 bases, J lost 3 bases, and 8 bases lay in between. CDR1 and CDR2 (germline): SGHAT, FQDESV (reference sequence). This CDR3 has 13 amino acids. CDR3 protein: CASSLQQGYEQYF. The CDR3 nucleotides are TGTGCCAGCAGCTTACAACAGGGCTACGAGCAGTACTTC.

This chain joins TRBV30 and TRBJ1-2; D not certain. The CDR3 contains 15 residues. Trimming removed 5 bases from V and 4 bases from J, with 20 bases in between. Germline loops: CDR1 GTSNPN, CDR2 SVGIG (reference sequence). The CDR3 DNA is TGTGCCTGGTACCCCCTCGGAAACTACTCCTATGGCTACACCTTC. Its protein product is CAWYPLGNYSYGYTF.

The chain combines TRBV7-2 with TRBJ1-1, with D uncertain. V gave up 6 bases and J gave up 2 bases, with 22 bases separating them. The CDR3 is 17 residues long. Germline CDR1 and CDR2: SGHTA and FQGNSA. CDR3 nucleotide sequence: TGTGCCAGCAGAGCTTACCCCGATCGTGGGCGTAACACTGAAGCTTTCTTT. Its translation is CASRAYPDRGRNTEAFF.

The J gene is TRBJ1-1, the V gene TRBV5-1; D is possibly TRBD1 (5 bases). V was cut by 3 bases and J by 0 bases, with 15 bases left in between. CDR1 is SGHRS and CDR2 is YFSETQ in the germline V gene. The CDR3 sequence is 16 residues long. The CDR3 coding sequence is TGCGCCAGCAGCTACGAAGTGGGGGGACTGAACACTGAAGCTTTCTTT. Translation gives CASSYEVGGLNTEAFF.

The V and J genes are TRBV12-2 and TRBJ2-5; the table's D call of TRBD2 was not tested on the DNA. The J call may be faulty, since TRBJ2-7 better matches the DNA end. TRBV12-2 is described as a pseudogene. CDR3 length: 18 amino acids. Here the CDR3 reads CASRWHKDGLLHSYEQYF. DNA of the CDR3: TGTGCAAGTCGCTGGCACAAAGATGGACTCCTCCACTCCTACGAGCAGTACTTC.

In its sample, this clone was seen once. The chain combines TRBV2 with TRBJ1-4, with 8 nucleotides matching TRBD1. Germline V gene sequence: CDR1 SNHLY, CDR2 FYNNEI. The trim removed 6 bases at V and 1 base at J, leaving 4 bases unmatched. The CDR3 extends over 15 amino acids. CDR3 DNA: TGTGCCAGCAGCCTTACAGGGGGAACTAATGAAAAACTGTTTTTT. Translated, it gives CASSLTGGTNEKLFF. Full variable domain (remainder filled in from reference TRBV2 and TRBJ1-4): EPEVTQTPSHQVTQMGQEVILRCVPISNHLYFYWYRQILGQKVEFLVSFYNNEISEKSEIFDDQFSVERPDGSNFTLKIRSTKLEDSAMYFCASSLTGGTNEKLFFGSGTQLSVL.

The chain is built from TRBV6-4 and TRBJ1-5; 12 bases align to TRBD1. The CDR3 length is 15 residues. Per the germline V gene, CDR1 is MRHNA and CDR2 is SNTAGT. V trimming: 5 bases; J trimming: 5 bases; junction bases outside the gene matches: 4. CDR3 in amino acids: CASSHGTGGDQPQHF. CDR3 in DNA: TGTGCCAGCAGTCACGGGACAGGGGGCGATCAGCCCCAGCATTTT.

The chain recombines TRBV4-1 with TRBJ2-7; D is unresolved. From germline, CDR1 is MGHRA and CDR2 YSYEKL. With 0 bases removed from V and 7 bases from J, the gap between germline ends came to 22 bases. CDR3 length equals 17 residues. The CDR3 region has the DNA TGCGCCAGCAGCCAAGATCACAACCAGCATACTTACATAGAGCAGTACTTC. It is translated as CASSQDHNQHTYIEQYF.

The V gene is TRBV5-1, the J gene TRBJ2-2, with 7 nucleotides matching TRBD1. CDR3 size: 14 residues. V gave up 0 bases and J gave up 5 bases; unmatched junction bases: 1. The germline gives CDR1 SGHRS, CDR2 YFSETQ. The CDR3 DNA reads as TGCGCCAGCAGCTTGGAGGGGGCAACCGGGGAGCTGTTTTTT. Protein sequence: CASSLEGATGELFF.

The CDR3 here is CASSPTRGTTNEKLFF. As DNA, the CDR3 is TGTGCCAGCAGCCCGACGCGGGGGACCACTAATGAAAAACTGTTTTTT. The chain carries TRBV5-5 and TRBJ1-4, with D possibly TRBD1 on 5 matching bases. Trimming stripped 4 bases from V and 2 bases from J, with 15 bases between. The CDR3 is made up of 16 amino acids. The germline CDR1 and CDR2 sequences are SGHKS and YYEKEE (reference sequence).

The chain couples TRBV7-9 to TRBJ1-2, with D uncertain. The CDR3 totals 10 residues. Trimming shortened V by 1 base and J by 6 bases, and 0 bases separated the two germline ends. CDR1 and CDR2 from the germline V gene are SEHNR and FQNEAQ (reference sequence). This CDR3 is CASSLDGYTF. In nucleotides, the CDR3 is TGTGCCAGCAGCTTAGATGGCTACACCTTC.

The chain combines TRBV4-3 with TRBJ1-2; D gene ambiguous. The CDR3 sequence is 15 residues long. CDR1 and CDR2 (germline): LGHNA, YSLEER. Trimming shortened V by 0 bases and J by 5 bases, and 13 bases separated the two germline ends. The CDR3 bases are TGCGCCAGCAGCCAAGATCGCGACGGACGGTATGGCTACACCTTC. This translates into CASSQDRDGRYGYTF.

The chain uses TRBV6-1 and TRBJ2-7; TRBD2 might be the D (6 bases). Germline lookup yields CDR1 MNHNS and CDR2 SASEGT. The V and J ends lost 10 bases and 4 bases respectively, with 17 bases between them. This CDR3 comprises 13 residues. CDR3 sequence: CATLGDSTYEQYF. CDR3 sequence (DNA): TGTGCCACCCTAGGGGACTCTACTTACGAGCAGTACTTC.

The genes are TRBV14 and TRBJ1-1; tentative D call: TRBD1 (5 bases). V lost 4 bases and J 5 bases, leaving 11 bases between the germline ends. This CDR3 is built from 13 residues. Germline assignment: CDR1 SGHDN and CDR2 FVKESK. CDR3 region: CASSPLGRTEAFF. The CDR3 region has the DNA TGTGCCAGCAGCCCCCTGGGACGGACTGAAGCTTTCTTT.

This clone was seen a single time. This chain uses TRBV19 with TRBJ2-5; possibly TRBD1 or TRBD2 for D (5 bases each). Germline CDR1 reads LNHDA; CDR2 reads SQIVND (reference sequence). With 3 bases removed from V and 4 bases from J, the gap between germline ends came to 12 bases. This CDR3 has 14 residues. The CDR3 DNA sequence: TGTGCCAGTAGTATCGGGACGTTCCTAGAGACCCAGTACTTC. Protein sequence: CASSIGTFLETQYF.

The chain couples TRBV7-9 to TRBJ2-3; 8 positions match TRBD2. The CDR3 sequence is 16 residues long. Germline CDR1 reads SEHNR; CDR2 reads FQNEAQ (reference sequence). V shed 3 bases, J shed 2 bases, and the junction held 7 bases outside the gene matches. The CDR3 is CASSFGSGGYTDTQYF. DNA of the CDR3: TGTGCCAGCAGCTTTGGGAGCGGGGGATACACAGATACGCAGTATTTT.

J is TRBJ1-6 and V is TRBV7-8; the D is unclear. CDR3 length: 16 residues. Trimming cost V 1 base and J 3 bases, with 10 bases left between them. Germline V gene lookup returns CDR1 SGHVS and CDR2 FQNEAQ. The CDR3 here is CASSLEGGYYNSPLHF. CDR3 bases: TGTGCCAGCAGCTTAGAGGGAGGATACTATAATTCACCCCTCCACTTT.

This clone was detected a few times. V gene TRBV6-1 combines with J gene TRBJ1-1, with D possibly TRBD1 on 6 matching bases. The V end was cut by 3 bases, the J end by 5 bases, with 13 bases between. The CDR3 has 14 amino acids. Germline CDR1 reads MNHNS; CDR2 reads SASEGT. CDR3 in DNA: TGTGCCAGCAGTGAGGCAGGGGCGGGAACTGAAGCTTTCTTT. Amino acid sequence: CASSEAGAGTEAFF.

This clone came up once. The chain links TRBV7-9 to TRBJ2-7, with a tentative D call TRBD1 (5 bases). The CDR3 length is 15 residues. Trimming took off 1 base at V and 5 bases at J, with 15 bases between the two ends. The germline V gene has CDR1 SEHNR and CDR2 FQNEAQ (reference sequence). The CDR3 nucleotides are TGTGCCAGCAGCTTAGGACAGAGCCTATTTGACGAGCAGTACTTC. Translation: CASSLGQSLFDEQYF.

The chain recombines TRBV19 with TRBJ1-1; D gene uncertain. The CDR3 sequence is 12 residues long. The ends were cut back, 7 bases at V and 1 base at J, with 7 bases in the middle. Germline CDR1 reads LNHDA; CDR2 reads SQIVND (reference sequence). CDR3 protein: CASNYGNTEAFF. The CDR3 DNA follows: TGTGCCAGTAACTATGGGAACACTGAAGCTTTCTTT.